This T cell receptor beta chain originates from a study of OX40 agonist ivuxolimab in advanced cancers. In the study overall: Hepatocellular carcinoma, melanoma, renal cell or head and neck cancer was diagnosed in the dose-escalation patients. General study results and limits: Circulating CD4+ and CD8+ T cells showed clonal expansion by week 6 at 0.1 to 3.0 mg/kg.

Concerning this clone itself: Its antigen is undetermined.

Assay: immunoSEQ multiplex PCR; the TCRdb copy retains only in-frame clones and omits some. The sample yields roughly 28,000 clones, roughly 87% seen once. The V gene end was trimmed by 3 bases and the J gene end by 1 base; junction bases not matched to a gene: 2. The CDR3 loop spans 14 amino acids. The germline gives CDR1 SGHRS, CDR2 YFSETQ. V and J are TRBV5-1 and TRBJ1-1; 8 bases fit TRBD1. This specimen consisted of CD4+ or CD8+ T cells sorted from blood, obtained in a trial of the OX40 agonist ivuxolimab. This receptor was obtained from an adult with an advanced solid tumor such as melanoma, head and neck, liver or kidney cancer. CDR3: CASSSTGGNTEAFF. The CDR3 nucleotides are TGCGCCAGCAGCTCCACAGGGGGGAACACTGAAGCTTTCTTT. The complete variable domain, with remaining parts taken from reference TRBV5-1 and TRBJ1-1, reads KAGVTQTPRYLIKTRGQQVTLSCSPISGHRSVSWYQQTPGQGLQFLFEYFSETQRNKGNFPGRFSGRQFSNSRSEMNVSTLELGDSALYLCASSSTGGNTEAFFGQGTRLTVV.